The present TCR beta chain was sequenced within a study of regulatory T cells in long-lasting Graves disease. Regarding the study as a whole: Persistent disease exhibited a predilection for TRBV28, TRBJ1-2 and TRBJ2-5.

Construction of the TCR beta libraries employed iRepertoire HTBI primers in conjunction with Arm-PCR of CDR3 regions. In the original workflow: In the combined samples, 62 TRBV and more than 11 TRBJ segments were identified. TCRdb re-analysed the multiplex PCR reads in MiXCR, keeping a single row per CDR3 protein. TCRdb, rather than the study authors, made the V and J calls. The table lists 500,000 or so distinct CDR3 sequences, 16% of them singletons. This clonotype was picked up many times. Its antigen remains unidentified. The germline V gene encodes CDR1 SGHRS and CDR2 YFSETQ. V lost 4 bases and J lost 3; bases outside the gene matches: 6. This CDR3 is built from 15 residues. Documented time point: newly diagnosed GD, antithyroid drugs for less than 3 months. TCR sequences were obtained from RNA taken from PBMCs. The EDTA tubes were filled with around 8.5 milliliters of drawn peripheral blood. The sample was also linked to a second study, of T cells in Graves' hyperthyroidism and ophthalmopathy. That investigation notes: Blood held most thyroid clonotypes expanded above 0.001 frequency.

Source: peripheral blood mononuclear cells (PBMCs), taken at new diagnosis, from a patient treated with antithyroid drugs. This chain links TRBV5-1 with TRBJ2-4; 8 bases map to TRBD1. The receptor was derived from a man aged 35 to 55 with Graves disease. CDR3 coding DNA: TGCGCCAGCAGCGAACTGACAGGGGACAAAAACATTCAGTACTTC. This codes for CASSELTGDKNIQYF.